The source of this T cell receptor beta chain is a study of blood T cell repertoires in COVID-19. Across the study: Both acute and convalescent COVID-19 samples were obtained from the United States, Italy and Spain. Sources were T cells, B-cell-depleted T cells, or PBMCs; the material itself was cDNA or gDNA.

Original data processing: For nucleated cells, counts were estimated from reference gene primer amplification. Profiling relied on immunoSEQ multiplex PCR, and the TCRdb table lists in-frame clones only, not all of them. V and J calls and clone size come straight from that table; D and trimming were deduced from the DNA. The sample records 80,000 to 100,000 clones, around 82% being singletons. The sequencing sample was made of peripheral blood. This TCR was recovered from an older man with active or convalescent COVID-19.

The CDR3 region has the DNA TGTGCCAGCAGCTTAGCGGTCGGCAGGGAAAGCCGTGGCTACACCTTC. Protein product: CASSLAVGRESRGYTF. The V call is TRBV7-8, the J call TRBJ1-2; weak D call: TRBD1 (5 bases). This CDR3 has 16 amino acids. The V and J ends lost 0 bases and 7 bases respectively, with 18 bases between them. Per germline, CDR1 SGHVS and CDR2 FQNEAQ.